The next 14 T cell receptor beta chains were all read from a single sample in a study of post-analysis software for immune sequencing data. Study-wide results and limits: Controls showed lower frequencies than patients for 5 or 6 TRBV segments, and TRBV5-6, TRBV5-1 and TRBV20-1 were among these.

Included in the TCR beta cDNA libraries were unique molecular identifiers. Each CDR3 protein gets one entry after TCRdb re-called the PCR reads with MiXCR. The profile shows roughly 800,000 distinct CDR3 sequences, about 43% of them singletons. The antigens these receptors bind are not known. Sequenced input: blood. These TCRs come from a girl aged 5-17 years with multiple sclerosis.

The chain is built from TRBV20-1 and TRBJ2-1; possible D gene TRBD2, 6 bases. Germline CDR1 DFQATT, CDR2 SNEGSKA (reference sequence). Trimming cost V 2 bases and J 10 bases, with 9 bases left between them. The CDR3 runs to 11 residues. CDR3 protein: CSARKTSEQFF. The CDR3 DNA sequence: TGCAGTGCTAGAAAAACTAGCGAGCAGTTCTTC.

The rearrangement uses TRBV7-3 and TRBJ1-2; D perhaps matches TRBD1 (5 bases). Germline V gene data show CDR1 as SGHTA and CDR2 as FQGTGA. This CDR3 has 15 residues. The V gene lost 5 bases and the J gene lost 7 bases, with 20 bases spanning the gap. The chain's CDR3 is CASSPTRSGRSGYTF. For the CDR3, the DNA is TGTGCCAGCAGCCCAACAAGATCAGGGCGGAGTGGCTACACCTTC. The full variable domain, in which reference TRBV7-3 and TRBJ1-2 provide the parts outside the CDR3, is GAGVSQTPSNKVTEKGKYVELRCDPISGHTALYWYRQSLGQGPEFLIYFQGTGAADDSGLPNDRFFAVRPEGSVSTLKIQRTERGDSAVYLCASSPTRSGRSGYTFGSGTRLTVV.

The chain joins TRBV28 to TRBJ2-1; 11 bases line up with TRBD1. The CDR3 is made up of 17 amino acids. CDR1 and CDR2 from the germline V gene are MDHEN and SYDVKM. V lost 3 bases to trimming and J lost 9 bases; unmatched junction nucleotides: 13. The CDR3 loop reads CASSFGTGGGSSAEQFF. CDR3 sequence (DNA): TGTGCCAGCAGTTTTGGGACAGGGGGGGGGTCTAGCGCTGAGCAGTTCTTC.

The J gene is TRBJ2-7, the V gene TRBV20-1; D is ambiguous. CDR3 length: 16 residues. V lost 0 bases to trimming and J lost 0 bases, with 15 bases between them. CDR1 and CDR2 from the germline V gene are DFQATT and SNEGSKA (reference sequence). In DNA form, the CDR3 reads TGCAGTGCTAGAGATTTTGGGCTACATAGCTCCTACGAGCAGTACTTC. As protein: CSARDFGLHSSYEQYF.

This clonotype has a handful of counts. The rearrangement links TRBV5-1 to TRBJ2-1; maybe TRBD2 (5 bases). CDR3 length: 15 amino acids. From germline, CDR1 is SGHRS and CDR2 YFSETQ. V was shortened by 1 base and J by 3 bases, with 11 bases between the two germline ends. The CDR3 nucleotides read TGCGCCAGCAGCTTGACTGGACTTATCTACAATGAGCAGTTCTTC. As protein: CASSLTGLIYNEQFF.

The chain's CDR3 is CASTTTRIRQFF. CDR3 nucleotide sequence: TGTGCCAGCACTACGACTAGGATCCGGCAGTTCTTC. The chain joins TRBV12-3 or TRBV12-4 to TRBJ2-1; a weak D match, TRBD2 (6 bases). The CDR3 has 12 residues. The V end lost 7 bases, the J end lost 12 bases, and 16 bases lay between the germline ends.

CDR3 sequence: CASSLDRVRGRTQYF. CDR3 nucleotides: TGTGCCAGCAGCTTGGACAGGGTCAGGGGAAGGACCCAGTACTTC. The chain carries TRBV5-5 and TRBJ2-5; a weak D match, TRBD1 (6 bases). The germline gives CDR1 SGHKS, CDR2 YYEKEE (reference sequence). The length of the CDR3 is 15 residues. V dropped 0 bases and J dropped 7 bases, with 16 bases sitting between them.

The rearrangement uses TRBV4-3 and TRBJ2-3; D is uncertain. The V and J ends lost 1 base and 7 bases respectively, with 9 bases between them. The CDR3 extends over 13 amino acids. Germline CDR1 is LGHNA and CDR2 is YSLEER. The CDR3 coding sequence is TGCGCCAGCAGCCAAGGAGTGGCAAATACGCAGTATTTT. Amino acids: CASSQGVANTQYF.

The chain combines TRBV7-2 with TRBJ2-7; 7 bases map to TRBD1. In germline, CDR1 is SGHTA, CDR2 FQGNSA. The CDR3 extends over 15 amino acids. V lost 5 bases and J lost 0; bases outside the gene matches: 7. The CDR3 DNA follows: TGTGCCAGCAGCCAAACGGCAGGGGGCTCCTACGAGCAGTACTTC. Its protein is CASSQTAGGSYEQYF.

For this clonotype: An end of the junction differs from the germline gene, which may be a read error. This sequence joins TRBV7-7 and TRBJ2-1, with 9 bases lining up with TRBD2. Germline CDR1 SSHAT, CDR2 FNYEAQ (reference sequence). The CDR3 has 14 residues. CDR3 coding DNA: TGTGCTAGCAGCTTAGCGGGAGCCAACAATGAGCAGTTCTTC. This codes for CASSLAGANNEQFF.

The CDR3 loop reads CATSGPKLAGGAYNEQYF. Here the CDR3 DNA reads TGTGCCACCAGTGGCCCCAAACTAGCGGGAGGAGCCTACAATGAGCAGTACTTC. The chain carries TRBV24-1 and TRBJ2-1; 12 bases are a match to TRBD2. Judging by the DNA end, TRBJ2-7 fits better; the J call may be wrong. The CDR3 runs 18 residues. Germline-derived CDR1 and CDR2 are KGHDR and SFDVKD.

A few counts support this clonotype. An end of the junction differs from the germline gene, which may be a read error. The CDR3 here is CASSQGQGSTDTQYF. The CDR3 DNA is TGTGCCAGCAGCCAGGGACAGGGAAGCACAGATACGCAGTATTTT. The rearrangement uses TRBV4-1 and TRBJ2-3, with 9 bases matching TRBD1. The germline V gene encodes CDR1 MGHRA and CDR2 YSYEKL. This CDR3 spans 15 amino acids.

V gene TRBV29-1 combines with J gene TRBJ2-1; 10 positions match TRBD2. Germline V gene lookup returns CDR1 SQVTM and CDR2 ANQGSEA. Unmatched junction bases numbered 2, after V lost 4 bases and J lost 5 bases. This CDR3 region has 13 residues. CDR3 in amino acids: CSVATSGDNEQFF. The CDR3 bases are TGCAGCGTTGCCACTAGCGGGGACAATGAGCAGTTCTTC.

V and J are TRBV9 and TRBJ2-2; D gene ambiguous. The CDR3 has 13 residues. Trimming took 3 bases from V and 6 from J, leaving 9 bases between them. Germline V gives CDR1 SGDLS, CDR2 YYNGEE. CDR3 amino acids: CASSAVGAGELFF. In nucleotides, the CDR3 is TGTGCCAGCAGCGCCGTAGGAGCCGGGGAGCTGTTTTTT.